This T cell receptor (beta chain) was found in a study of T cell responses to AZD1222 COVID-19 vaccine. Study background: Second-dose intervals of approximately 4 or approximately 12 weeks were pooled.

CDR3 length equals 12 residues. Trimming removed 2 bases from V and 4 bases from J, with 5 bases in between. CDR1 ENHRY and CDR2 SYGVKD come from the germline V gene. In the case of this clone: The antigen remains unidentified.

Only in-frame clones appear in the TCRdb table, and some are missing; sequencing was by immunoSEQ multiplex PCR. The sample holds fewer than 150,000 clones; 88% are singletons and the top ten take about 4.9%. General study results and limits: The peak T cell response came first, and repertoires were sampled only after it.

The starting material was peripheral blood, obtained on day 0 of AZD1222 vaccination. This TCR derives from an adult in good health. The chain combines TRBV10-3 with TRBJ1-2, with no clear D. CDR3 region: CAISEGSYGYTF. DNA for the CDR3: TGTGCCATCAGTGAGGGCAGCTATGGCTACACCTTC.